This TCR beta chain was sequenced for a study of blood T cells in healthy people across ages (dated by TCRdb to about 2015). About the study as a whole: In model experiments, template switching captured roughly one uniquely barcoded TCR beta cDNA molecule for every two T cells. Two additional independent replicas of 1 million unique cDNA reads from the same blood draw were analyzed for two donors (one aged 18 to 30 and one aged 80 or older). The donors were divided into four age groups: young (average roughly 15 years), middle-aged (under 40), aged (around 59) and long-lived (more than 75). The study measured age-related changes in TCR beta repertoire diversity using deep sequencing normalized with unique cDNA molecular identifiers.

Per the germline V gene, MDHEN is the CDR1 and SYDVKM is the CDR2. The CDR3 sequence holds 16 residues, the cysteine and phenylalanine included. CDR3 DNA is the only sequence kept; it has 48 bases, read in frame from the first base. Between the V and J ends, shortened by 4 bases and 2 bases respectively, the junction contains 17 bases. What the authors observed across the whole study: Estimates of total diversity based on one million sequenced T cells were considered lower bounds and underestimates. Compared with the aged group, the long-lived group had more naive CD4+ T cells, fewer expanded clones and increased TCR diversity, suggesting age selection. The percentage of naive T cells measured by flow cytometry correlated strongly with observed TCR beta diversity. The CMV infection status of donors was not known, potentially confounding age-related changes in expanded clonotypes. Because profiling used bulk unsorted PBMCs, naive and antigen-experienced compartments could not be compared conclusively. Observed TCR beta diversity per million T cells fell roughly linearly with age, and a significant reduction was already apparent by age roughly 41.

This clonotype was counted only a few times. This receptor's antigen is unknown. Base quality data are lacking; no much larger clone is found one base away. The method was 5' RACE. The reads were generated on an Illumina HiSeq 2500. A second roughly 6 to 11 cycle PCR used a sample-barcoded 5' primer and a J-beta primer mix. Each TCR beta cDNA molecule received a unique molecular identifier from a template-switch 5' adaptor carrying 12 random nucleotides. Each sample yielded at least 2.5 million CDR3-containing paired-end reads. All of the RNA was converted into first-strand cDNA using the Mint cDNA synthesis kit, with a TRBC-specific oligonucleotide serving as the primer. After uracil-DNA glycosylase treatment, a first 18-cycle PCR used universal primers M1SS and BC2_uni_R on all cDNA. The paper's data handling went like this. Normalization of each sample was performed by random selection of 1 million high-quality reads, each carrying a distinct molecular identifier. Reads with shared molecular identifiers were discarded instead of being binned into consensus sequences. MiTCR, run with a Q25 quality threshold and the strictest error-elimination algorithm, handled CDR3 identification, clonotype clustering and error correction. A nonparametric unseen species model with Euler transformation was used to estimate a lower bound on total TCR beta diversity. TCRdb reprocessed the public reads (quality trimming at Q25 with fastp, clone calling with MiXCR) and kept in-frame beta chains. CDR3 protein duplicates are merged, each entry listing the most common genes and DNA. TCRdb's processing, not the study's, gives the V and J calls here. This sample comprises over 450,000 distinct CDR3 sequences, under 30% of them detected only once. The ten largest clones take up roughly 9.4% of the sample.

Systemically healthy Caucasian individuals from Russia, some 38 in total and aged about 6 to 95 years, were included as donors. About 9.6 milliliters of peripheral blood were collected from each donor into EDTA-treated Vacutainer tubes. Ficoll-Paque density-gradient centrifugation was used to isolate PBMCs, with at least 7 million per sample. Total RNA, at least 5 micrograms per sample, was extracted from PBMCs with Trizol reagent. For every donor, flow cytometry on a PBMC aliquot measured the percentage of naive CD45RAhigh/CD27high T cells. Another study also made use of these data, one on T cells of mothers and their children. The second paper further reports: Nine systemically healthy Caucasian individuals served as donors, namely three mothers together with their six children. cDNA synthesis consumed the entire amount of extracted RNA, loaded at about 1.5 ug RNA in each 15 ul reaction. In the second PCR, the M1S primer added sample barcodes and 2-4 random nucleotides. Each mother yielded over 8 million TCR beta CDR3 reads and each child 3 million to 3.5 million reads. In both related and unrelated pairs, thymic selection shapes the output of TCR recombination in a similar way, with inherited differences having only a minor effect. Normalized repertoire overlap was always found to be slightly, but never significantly, higher in related mother-child pairs than in unrelated mother-child pairs. No persistent microchimeric T cell clones were detected, at a sensitivity of roughly 100 clones per million clonotypes. The study used deep NGS to compare TCR beta repertoires of mothers and children, seeking features distinguishing related mother-child pairs from unrelated individuals. On average, the children were roughly 11 +/- 4 years old, while the mothers were about 40 +/- 4 years old. After adapter ligation was performed with NEBNext reagents, the libraries were sequenced on an Illumina HiSeq 2000 with 100+100 nt paired-end reads. To prevent cross-contamination, the mother and child libraries were prepared one month apart and sequenced in separate runs. Between about 500,000 and 2,300,000 distinct TCR beta clonotypes were identified per donor. Naive TCR beta clonotypes were estimated from low-frequency clonotypes matched to each donor's FACS-determined naive share, without sorting.

The TCR was taken from a boy aged 10-17 years in good health. Sequencing used blood. The V and J segments used are TRBV28 and TRBJ2-5, and TRBD1 may be the D gene, going by 6 matching bases. The sequenced DNA: TGTGCCAGCAGTTGGATTTCCCTGGGGACACAAGAGACCCAGTACTTC. Its protein is CASSWISLGTQETQYF.